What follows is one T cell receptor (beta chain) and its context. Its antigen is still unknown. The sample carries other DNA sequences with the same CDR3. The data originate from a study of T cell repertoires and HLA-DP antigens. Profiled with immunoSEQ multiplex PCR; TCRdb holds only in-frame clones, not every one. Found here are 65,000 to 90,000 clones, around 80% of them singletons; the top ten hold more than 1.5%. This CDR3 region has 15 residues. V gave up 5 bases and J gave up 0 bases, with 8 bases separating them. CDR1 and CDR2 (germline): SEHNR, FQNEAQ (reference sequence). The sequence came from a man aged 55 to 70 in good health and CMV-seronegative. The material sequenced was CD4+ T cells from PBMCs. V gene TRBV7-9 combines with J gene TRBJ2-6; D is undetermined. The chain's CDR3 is CASSPTVSGANVLTF. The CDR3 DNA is TGTGCCAGCAGCCCGACCGTCTCTGGGGCCAACGTCCTGACTTTC.